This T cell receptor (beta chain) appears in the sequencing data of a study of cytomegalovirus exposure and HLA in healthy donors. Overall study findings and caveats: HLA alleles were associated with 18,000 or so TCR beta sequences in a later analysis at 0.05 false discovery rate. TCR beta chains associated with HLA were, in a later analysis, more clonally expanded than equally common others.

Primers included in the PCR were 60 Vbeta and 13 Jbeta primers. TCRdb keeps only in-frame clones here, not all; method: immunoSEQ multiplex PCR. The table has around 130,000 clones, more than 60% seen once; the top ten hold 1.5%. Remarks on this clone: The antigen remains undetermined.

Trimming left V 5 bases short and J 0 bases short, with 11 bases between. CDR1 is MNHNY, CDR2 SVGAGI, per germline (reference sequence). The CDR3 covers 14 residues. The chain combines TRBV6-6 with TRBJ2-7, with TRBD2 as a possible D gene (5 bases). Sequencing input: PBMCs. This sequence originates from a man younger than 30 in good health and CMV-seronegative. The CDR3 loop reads CASSNKRSSYEQYF. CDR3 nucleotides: TGTGCCAGCAGTAACAAGCGGAGCTCCTACGAGCAGTACTTC.